Presented here are 10 T cell receptor beta chains from one specimen sequenced in a study of cytomegalovirus exposure and HLA in healthy donors. The primer mix had 60 Vbeta and 13 Jbeta primers. Generated by immunoSEQ multiplex PCR, the TCRdb table keeps only in-frame clones and is missing some. The sample lists 150,000 to 200,000 clones; around 62% were seen once. Sequencing was carried out using PBMCs. The receptors were gathered from a middle-aged man in good health and CMV-seronegative.

This clone turned up a few times. The chain carries TRBV6-1 and TRBJ2-7; TRBD2 agrees at 11 bases. Germline V gene data show CDR1 as MNHNS and CDR2 as SASEGT. The CDR3 contains 15 residues. J was trimmed by 2 bases and V by 6 bases; bases with no gene match: 6. DNA for the CDR3: TGTGCCAGCAGACCCAAACTAGCGGGAGCCTACGAGCAGTACTTC. Translated, it gives CASRPKLAGAYEQYF.

CDR3 DNA: TGTGCCAGCAGCGTAGAGGGAGGGGGGGGTAATGAGCAGTTCTTC. Amino acids: CASSVEGGGGNEQFF. The V gene is TRBV9, the J gene TRBJ2-1, with D possibly being TRBD2 (7 bases). The germline gives CDR1 SGDLS, CDR2 YYNGEE. Trimming took 0 bases from V and 7 from J, leaving 14 bases between them. This CDR3 contains 15 residues.

Note on this clone: Other nucleotide sequences in the sample specify the same CDR3. This sequence joins TRBV5-1 and TRBJ1-1, with D possibly matching TRBD1 (6 bases). CDR1 SGHRS and CDR2 YFSETQ come from the germline V gene. This CDR3 contains 12 residues. Trimming shortened V by 5 bases and J by 1 base, and 6 bases separated the two germline ends. This CDR3 is CASRQGNTEAFF. DNA for the CDR3: TGCGCCAGCAGACAGGGGAACACTGAAGCTTTCTTT.

The rearrangement links TRBV2 to TRBJ1-2, with 7 bases that match TRBD1. The CDR3 has 14 residues. V gave up 3 bases and J gave up 8 bases; unmatched junction bases: 9. Germline V CDR1 and CDR2: SNHLY, FYNNEI. CDR3: CASSDEGARGGYTF. CDR3 nucleotides: TGTGCCAGCAGTGATGAGGGGGCGCGCGGAGGCTACACCTTC.

The genes are TRBV9 and TRBJ1-4; D remains ambiguous. CDR1 SGDLS and CDR2 YYNGEE come from the germline V gene. The germline V and J ends were trimmed by 0 bases and 0 bases, with 6 bases remaining between them. The CDR3 is 15 amino acids. The CDR3 region has the DNA TGTGCCAGCAGCGTAGGGAGAACAACTAATGAAAAACTGTTTTTT. Translating gives CASSVGRTTNEKLFF.

This clone was seen a few times. The chain is built from TRBV6-5 and TRBJ2-5, with 8 bases that match TRBD2. V shed 6 bases, J shed 2 bases, and the junction held 2 bases outside the gene matches. Germline CDR1 MNHEY, CDR2 SVGAGI. The CDR3 is 13 residues long. Here the CDR3 reads CASRSSGQETQYF. The CDR3 region has the DNA TGTGCCAGCAGATCTAGCGGGCAAGAGACCCAGTACTTC.

The chain links TRBV6-5 to TRBJ1-6, with D unresolved. The V gene's germline CDR1 is MNHEY and CDR2 SVGAGI. The CDR3 has 15 amino acids. V shed 0 bases and J shed 10 bases, with 13 bases lying between them. CDR3 nucleotides: TGTGCCAGCAGTTACTCGAGGCCCCCCGGGTCACCCCTCCACTTT. Amino acids: CASSYSRPPGSPLHF.

This chain uses TRBV5-1 with TRBJ1-4, with 9 bases aligning to TRBD1. This CDR3 region has 14 residues. The V and J ends lost 4 bases and 8 bases, in that order; junction bases with no gene match: 6. The germline gives CDR1 SGHRS, CDR2 YFSETQ. The DNA of the CDR3 is TGCGCCAGCAGCCCTGGGACAGGGAAAGAAAAACTGTTTTTT. Amino acid sequence: CASSPGTGKEKLFF.

V gene TRBV27 combines with J gene TRBJ1-2; D not certain. V dropped 1 base and J dropped 8 bases, with 14 bases sitting between them. The CDR3 runs 14 residues. The germline gives CDR1 MNHEY, CDR2 SMNVEV (reference sequence). The CDR3 DNA follows: TGTGCCAGCAGTTTATTGGCAGAGCCGGGAGGCTACACCTTC. Its translation: CASSLLAEPGGYTF.

This clone came up once. V and J are TRBV19 and TRBJ1-4; D may be TRBD1 (6 bases). The CDR3 extends over 15 amino acids. Trimming took 6 bases from V and 8 from J, leaving 19 bases between them. Germline V lookup: CDR1 LNHDA, CDR2 SQIVND (reference sequence). CDR3 protein: CASRGQGQGSEKLFF. In nucleotides, the CDR3 is TGTGCCAGTAGAGGCCAGGGGCAGGGGAGCGAAAAACTGTTTTTT.